The entry below gives a single T cell receptor (beta chain) sequence along with its context. Its antigen is currently unknown. This sample stems from a study of T cells in localized non-small cell lung cancer. Points from the study as a whole: Because only a single region of the tumor was sequenced, heterogeneity remains possible. An association was observed between higher blood T cell density and longer overall survival. In uninvolved adjacent lung, T cell clonality reached its highest value, exceeding tumor. When the top 100 tumor clones were examined, a median approximately 60 of them also appeared in the adjacent lung, which was paired and uninvolved.

This CDR3 has 14 residues. Trimming cost V 10 bases and J 1 base; bases outside gene matches: 9. The germline V gene encodes CDR1 WSHSY and CDR2 SAAADI. Generated by immunoSEQ multiplex PCR, the TCRdb table keeps only in-frame clones and is missing some. The table lists some 3,200 clones, around 30% of them singletons. The chain is built from TRBV10-2 and TRBJ2-5, with 7 positions matching TRBD2. The receptor was derived from a man aged 40-75 years with stage I lung adenocarcinoma. The specimen comprised lung tumor tissue, sampled before any cancer treatment. The CDR3 coding sequence is TGCGCCACAACCCGGGGGGAGCTCCAAGAGACCCAGTACTTC. It encodes CATTRGELQETQYF.